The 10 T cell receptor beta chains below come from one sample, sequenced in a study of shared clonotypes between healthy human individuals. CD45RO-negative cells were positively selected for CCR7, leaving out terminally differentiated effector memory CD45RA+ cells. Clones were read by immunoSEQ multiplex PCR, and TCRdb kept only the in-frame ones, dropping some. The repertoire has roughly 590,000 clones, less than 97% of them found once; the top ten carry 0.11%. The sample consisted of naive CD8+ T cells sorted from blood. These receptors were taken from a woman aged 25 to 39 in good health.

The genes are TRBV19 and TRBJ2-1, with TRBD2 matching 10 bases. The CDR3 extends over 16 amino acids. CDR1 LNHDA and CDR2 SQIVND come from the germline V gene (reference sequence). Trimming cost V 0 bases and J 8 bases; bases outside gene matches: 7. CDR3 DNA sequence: TGTGCCAGTAGTATAGACCTAGCGGGAGTTGTCGATGAGCAGTTCTTC. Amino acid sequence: CASSIDLAGVVDEQFF.

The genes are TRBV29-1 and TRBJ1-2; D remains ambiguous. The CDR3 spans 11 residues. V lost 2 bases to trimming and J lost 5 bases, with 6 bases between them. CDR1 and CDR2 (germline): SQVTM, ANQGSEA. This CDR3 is CSVEIDYGYTF. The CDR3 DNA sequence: TGCAGCGTTGAAATCGATTATGGCTACACCTTC. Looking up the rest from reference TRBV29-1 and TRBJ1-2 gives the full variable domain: SAVISQKPSRDICQRGTSLTIQCQVDSQVTMMFWYRQQPGQSLTLIATANQGSEATYESGFVIDKFPISRPNLTFSTLTVSNMSPEDSSIYLCSVEIDYGYTFGSGTRLTVV.

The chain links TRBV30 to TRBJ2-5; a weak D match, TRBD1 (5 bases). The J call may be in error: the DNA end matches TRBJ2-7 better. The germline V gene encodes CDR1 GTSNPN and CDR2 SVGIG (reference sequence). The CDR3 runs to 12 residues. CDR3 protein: CAWSVGAHEQYF. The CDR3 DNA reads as TGTGCCTGGAGTGTAGGGGCCCACGAGCAGTACTTC.

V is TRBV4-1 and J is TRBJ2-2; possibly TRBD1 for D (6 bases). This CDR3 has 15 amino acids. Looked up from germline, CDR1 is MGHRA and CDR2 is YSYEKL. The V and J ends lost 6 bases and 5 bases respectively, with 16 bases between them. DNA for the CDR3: TGCGCCAGCAGTCGGGTACAGGGAGTTACCGGGGAGCTGTTTTTT. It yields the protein CASSRVQGVTGELFF.

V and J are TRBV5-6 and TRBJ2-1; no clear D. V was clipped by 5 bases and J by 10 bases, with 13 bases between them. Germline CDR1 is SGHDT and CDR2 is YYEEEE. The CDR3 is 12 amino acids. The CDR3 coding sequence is TGTGCCAGCAGTCACGGCGCTGGAGAGCAGTTCTTC. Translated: CASSHGAGEQFF.

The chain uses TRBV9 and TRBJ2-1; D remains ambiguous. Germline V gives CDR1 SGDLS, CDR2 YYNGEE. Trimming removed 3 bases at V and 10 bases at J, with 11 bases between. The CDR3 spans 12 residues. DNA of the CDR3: TGTGCCAGCAGCGCCCCTGGCGCCGAGCAGTTCTTC. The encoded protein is CASSAPGAEQFF.

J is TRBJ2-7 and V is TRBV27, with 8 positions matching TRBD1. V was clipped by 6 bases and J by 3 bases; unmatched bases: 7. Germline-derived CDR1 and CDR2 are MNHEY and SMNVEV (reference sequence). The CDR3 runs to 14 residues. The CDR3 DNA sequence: TGTGCCAGCAGCCAATATACAGGGGGCTACGAGCAGTACTTC. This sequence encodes CASSQYTGGYEQYF.

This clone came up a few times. The CDR3 DNA follows: TGTGCCAGCAGCCACGACGCCAACTATGGCTACACCTTC. It encodes CASSHDANYGYTF. V usage is TRBV11-2 and J usage is TRBJ1-2; D gene uncertain. There are 13 residues in the CDR3. Germline CDR1 reads SGHAT; CDR2 reads FQNNGV. Trimming shortened V by 5 bases and J by 2 bases, and 9 bases separated the two germline ends.

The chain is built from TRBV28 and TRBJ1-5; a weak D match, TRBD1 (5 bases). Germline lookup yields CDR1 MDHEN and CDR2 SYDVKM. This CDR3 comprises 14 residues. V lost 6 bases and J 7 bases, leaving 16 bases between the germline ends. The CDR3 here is CASRGDSPGQPQHF. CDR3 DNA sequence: TGTGCCAGCAGGGGCGACAGCCCAGGACAGCCCCAGCATTTT.

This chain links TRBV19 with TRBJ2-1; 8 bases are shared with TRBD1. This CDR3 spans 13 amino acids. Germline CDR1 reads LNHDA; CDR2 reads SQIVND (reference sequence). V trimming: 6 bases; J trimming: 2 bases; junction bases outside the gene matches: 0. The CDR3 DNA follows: TGTGCCAGTAGGGGACAGGCCTACAATGAGCAGTTCTTC. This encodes CASRGQAYNEQFF.